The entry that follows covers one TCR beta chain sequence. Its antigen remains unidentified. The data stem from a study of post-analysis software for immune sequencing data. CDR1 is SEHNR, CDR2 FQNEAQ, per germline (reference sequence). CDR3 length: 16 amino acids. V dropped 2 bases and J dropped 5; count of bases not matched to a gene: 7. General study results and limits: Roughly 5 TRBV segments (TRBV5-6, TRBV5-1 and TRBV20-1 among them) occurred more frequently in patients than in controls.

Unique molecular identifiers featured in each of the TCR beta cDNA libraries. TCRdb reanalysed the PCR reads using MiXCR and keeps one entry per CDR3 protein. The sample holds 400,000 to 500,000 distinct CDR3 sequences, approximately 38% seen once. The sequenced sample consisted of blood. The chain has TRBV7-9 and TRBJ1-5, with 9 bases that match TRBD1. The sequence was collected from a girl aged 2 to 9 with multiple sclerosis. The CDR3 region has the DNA TGTGCCAGCAGCTTATGGTACAGGGGGCAGGATCAGCCCCAGCATTTT. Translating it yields CASSLWYRGQDQPQHF.